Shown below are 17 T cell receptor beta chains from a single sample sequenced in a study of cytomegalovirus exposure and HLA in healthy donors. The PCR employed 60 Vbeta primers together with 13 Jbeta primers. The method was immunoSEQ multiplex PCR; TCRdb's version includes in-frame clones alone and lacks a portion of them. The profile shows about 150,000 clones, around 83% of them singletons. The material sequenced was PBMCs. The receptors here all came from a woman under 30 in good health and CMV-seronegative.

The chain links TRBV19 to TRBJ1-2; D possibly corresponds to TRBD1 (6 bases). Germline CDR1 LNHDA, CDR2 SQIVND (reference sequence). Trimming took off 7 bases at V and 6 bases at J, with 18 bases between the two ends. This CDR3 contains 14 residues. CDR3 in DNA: TGTGCCAGTATCCCCTCTGGGGGCTTGAATGGCTACACCTTC. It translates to CASIPSGGLNGYTF.

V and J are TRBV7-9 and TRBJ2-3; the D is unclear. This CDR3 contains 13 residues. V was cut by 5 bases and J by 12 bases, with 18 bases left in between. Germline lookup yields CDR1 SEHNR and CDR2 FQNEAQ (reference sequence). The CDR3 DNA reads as TGTGCCAGCAGCCTAAGTTTTTTAGCTCTTCAGTATTTT. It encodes CASSLSFLALQYF.

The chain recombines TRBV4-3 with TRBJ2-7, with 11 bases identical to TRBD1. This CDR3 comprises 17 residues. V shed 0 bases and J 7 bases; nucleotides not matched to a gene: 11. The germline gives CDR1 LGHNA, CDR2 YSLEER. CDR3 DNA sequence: TGCGCCAGCAGCCAAGACCTACCGGGACAGGGGGTAGTAGAGCAGTACTTC. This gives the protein CASSQDLPGQGVVEQYF.

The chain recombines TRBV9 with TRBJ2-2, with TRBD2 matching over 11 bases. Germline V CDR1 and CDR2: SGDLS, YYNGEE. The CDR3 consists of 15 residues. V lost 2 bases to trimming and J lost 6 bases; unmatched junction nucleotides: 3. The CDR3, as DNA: TGTGCCAGCAGCGTTACTAGCGGGAGTCCCGGGGAGCTGTTTTTT. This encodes CASSVTSGSPGELFF.

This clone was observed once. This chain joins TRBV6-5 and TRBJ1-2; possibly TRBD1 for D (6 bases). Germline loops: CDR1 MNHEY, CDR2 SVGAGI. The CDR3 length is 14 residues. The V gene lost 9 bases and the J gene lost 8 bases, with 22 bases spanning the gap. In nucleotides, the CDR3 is TGTGCCAGTCGGGACAACACGAAGGGGGGGGGCTACACCTTC. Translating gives CASRDNTKGGGYTF.

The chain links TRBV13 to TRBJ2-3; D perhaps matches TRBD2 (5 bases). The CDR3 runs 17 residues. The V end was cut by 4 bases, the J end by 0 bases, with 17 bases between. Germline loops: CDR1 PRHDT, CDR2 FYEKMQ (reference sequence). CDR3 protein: CASSSVGEGTSTDTQYF. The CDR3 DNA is TGTGCCAGCAGCTCAGTAGGTGAGGGAACTAGCACAGATACGCAGTATTTT. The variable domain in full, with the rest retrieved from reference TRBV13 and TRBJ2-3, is AAGVIQSPRHLIKEKRETATLKCYPIPRHDTVYWYQQGPGQDPQFLISFYEKMQSDKGSIPDRFSAQQFSDYHSELNMSSLELGDSALYFCASSSVGEGTSTDTQYFGPGTRLTVL.

CDR3 in DNA: TGTGCCAGCAGCTTTAGCGGGGGGCCGGGGACCCAGTACTTC. It specifies CASSFSGGPGTQYF. J is TRBJ2-5 and V is TRBV5-6, with 10 bases that match TRBD2. CDR3 length: 14 residues. Germline trimming cut 2 bases from V and 7 bases from J; bases unmatched to any gene: 5. In germline, CDR1 is SGHDT, CDR2 YYEEEE.

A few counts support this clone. The DNA of the CDR3 is TGTGCCAGCAGCCTGGCGGGTCCCGGGGAGCTGTTTTTT. Its protein product is CASSLAGPGELFF. The rearrangement joins TRBV5-6 to TRBJ2-2, with D perhaps matching TRBD2 (5 bases). The length of the CDR3 is 13 residues. CDR1 SGHDT and CDR2 YYEEEE come from the germline V gene. V was shortened by 4 bases and J by 6 bases, with 10 bases between the two germline ends. The complete variable domain, with remaining parts taken from reference TRBV5-6 and TRBJ2-2, reads DAGVTQSPTHLIKTRGQQVTLRCSPKSGHDTVSWYQQALGQGPQFIFQYYEEEERQRGNFPDRFSGHQFPNYSSELNVNALLLGDSALYLCASSLAGPGELFFGEGSRLTVL.

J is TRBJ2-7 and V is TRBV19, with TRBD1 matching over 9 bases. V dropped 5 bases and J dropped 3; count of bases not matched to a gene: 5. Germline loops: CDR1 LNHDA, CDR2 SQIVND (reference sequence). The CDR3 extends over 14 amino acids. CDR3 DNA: TGTGCCAGTAGTCCCCGGGACAGGGTCTACGAGCAGTACTTC. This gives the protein CASSPRDRVYEQYF.

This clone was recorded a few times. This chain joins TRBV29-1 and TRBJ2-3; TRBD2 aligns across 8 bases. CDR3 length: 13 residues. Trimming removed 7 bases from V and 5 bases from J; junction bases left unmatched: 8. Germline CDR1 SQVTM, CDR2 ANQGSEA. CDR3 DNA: TGCAGCGGTGTCGGGGGGGCCGGAGATACGCAGTATTTT. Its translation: CSGVGGAGDTQYF.

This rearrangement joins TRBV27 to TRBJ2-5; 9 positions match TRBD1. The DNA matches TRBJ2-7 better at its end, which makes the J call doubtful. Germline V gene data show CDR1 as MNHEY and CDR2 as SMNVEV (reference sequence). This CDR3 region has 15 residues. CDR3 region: CASSSLDRGAYEQYF. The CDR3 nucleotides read TGTGCCAGCAGTTCGCTTGACAGGGGGGCCTACGAGCAGTACTTC.

The CDR3 is CASSQGTSGTYEQYF. The CDR3 bases are TGTGCCAGCAGCCAAGGGACTAGCGGGACCTACGAGCAGTACTTC. V usage is TRBV4-2 and J usage is TRBJ2-7; 12 bases fit TRBD2. From germline, CDR1 is LGHNA and CDR2 YNFKEQ. The CDR3 contains 15 residues. J gave up 2 bases and V 1 base, and 0 bases lay outside the gene matches.

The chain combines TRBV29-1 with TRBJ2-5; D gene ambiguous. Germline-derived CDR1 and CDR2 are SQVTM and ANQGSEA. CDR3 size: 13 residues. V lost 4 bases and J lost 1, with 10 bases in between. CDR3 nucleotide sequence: TGCAGCGTTGTTAAAACAATCCAAGAGACCCAGTACTTC. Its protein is CSVVKTIQETQYF.

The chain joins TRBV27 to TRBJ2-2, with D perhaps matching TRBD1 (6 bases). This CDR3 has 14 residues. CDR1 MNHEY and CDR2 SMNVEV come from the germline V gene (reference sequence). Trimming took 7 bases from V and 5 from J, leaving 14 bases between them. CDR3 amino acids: CASNARGYTGELFF. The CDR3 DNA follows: TGTGCCAGCAACGCCAGGGGATATACCGGGGAGCTGTTTTTT.

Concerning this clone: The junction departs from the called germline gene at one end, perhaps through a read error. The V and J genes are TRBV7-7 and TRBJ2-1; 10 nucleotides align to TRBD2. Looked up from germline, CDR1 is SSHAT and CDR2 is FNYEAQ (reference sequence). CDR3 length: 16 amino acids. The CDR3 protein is CASSPQLAGVRGEQFF. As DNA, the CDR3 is TGTGCTAGCAGCCCTCAGCTAGCGGGAGTCAGGGGTGAGCAGTTCTTC.

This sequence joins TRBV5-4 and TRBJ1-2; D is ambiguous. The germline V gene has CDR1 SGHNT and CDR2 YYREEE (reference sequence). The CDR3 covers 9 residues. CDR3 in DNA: TGTATGACTGGGTATGGCTACACCTTC. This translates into CMTGYGYTF.

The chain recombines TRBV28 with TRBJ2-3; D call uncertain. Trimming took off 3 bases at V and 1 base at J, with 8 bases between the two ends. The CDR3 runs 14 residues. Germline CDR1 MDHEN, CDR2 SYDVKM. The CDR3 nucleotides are TGTGCCAGCAGTTTGCGGCCGCGCACAGATACGCAGTATTTT. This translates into CASSLRPRTDTQYF.